This TCR beta chain was sequenced in a study of blood T cell repertoires in COVID-19. In the source study's methods: From reference gene primer amplification, estimates of nucleated cell counts were derived. Libraries were prepared by immunoSEQ multiplex PCR; TCRdb keeps only in-frame clonotypes and omits some of them. Clone size and the V and J calls come from that table; the DNA yielded D and trimming. The sample holds some 390,000 clones, 87% seen once. Unmatched junction bases numbered 8, after V lost 3 bases and J lost 14 bases. Per germline, CDR1 LGHNA and CDR2 YNFKEQ. This CDR3 is built from 13 residues.

The chain carries TRBV4-2 and TRBJ2-3, with 10 bases fitting TRBD2. This sequence was found in a woman aged 55-70 years with COVID-19, enrolled during active disease. The sequenced sample was peripheral blood. CDR3: CASSQGTSEKRYF. The CDR3 nucleotides are TGTGCCAGCAGCCAGGGGACTAGCGAAAAGAGGTATTTT.